The clone carrying this TCR beta chain was detected ten times or more. The antigen is undetermined. Peripheral blood and lesional scalp punch biopsies came from alopecia areata patients. From PBMCs, CD4+ and CD8+ T cells were sorted. This sample stems from a study of CD8+ T cells in alopecia areata. Extracted RNA was reverse transcribed into cDNA, the sequencing template. Libraries were prepared by immunoSEQ multiplex PCR; TCRdb keeps only in-frame clonotypes and omits some of them. The sample lists roughly 65,000 clones, 45% to 55% occurring once. General study findings and limits: Tissue-resident alphabeta T cells belonging to normal skin likewise get sequenced within scalp specimens. Across lesional scalp, and particularly alopecia totalis/universalis, clonality surpassed that of normal scalp.

V dropped 0 bases and J dropped 0 bases, with 10 bases sitting between them. Per germline, CDR1 SGHRS and CDR2 YFSETQ. The CDR3 is 15 residues long. The sequenced sample was CD8+ T cells sorted from blood, obtained at week 0. This chain joins TRBV5-1 and TRBJ2-7; D gene unclear. The source is a human donor with alopecia areata. The CDR3 nucleotides are TGCGCCAGCAGCTTGGTCGGAGACGGCTCCTACGAGCAGTACTTC. It encodes CASSLVGDGSYEQYF.